A single sample gave rise to the 20 T cell receptor beta chains below, sequenced in a study of blood T cell repertoires in COVID-19. TCRdb's table, derived via immunoSEQ multiplex PCR, lists solely in-frame clones and lacks some. The sample has over 120,000 clones, just under 90% seen once. The sequenced material came from peripheral blood. The origin of the receptors is a woman between 50 and 59 years old with active or convalescent COVID-19.

The chain employs TRBV4-2 and TRBJ2-1; TRBD2 agrees at 8 bases. The CDR3 is 17 residues long. Germline CDR1 reads LGHNA; CDR2 reads YNFKEQ. Trimming removed 3 bases from V and 0 bases from J; junction bases left unmatched: 7. CDR3 sequence reads: CASSQVSGTSSYNEQFF. The DNA for the CDR3 is TGTGCCAGCAGCCAGGTTAGCGGGACGAGCTCCTACAATGAGCAGTTCTTC.

This chain links TRBV2 with TRBJ1-2; 7 bases are shared with TRBD1. This CDR3 contains 14 residues. Germline trimming cut 2 bases from V and 7 bases from J; bases unmatched to any gene: 7. The germline V gene encodes CDR1 SNHLY and CDR2 FYNNEI. This CDR3 reads CASSEMTGFGGYTF. For the CDR3, the DNA is TGTGCCAGCAGTGAAATGACAGGGTTTGGTGGCTACACCTTC.

CDR3 residues: CATSEGNGGNIQYF. The CDR3 DNA reads TGTGCCACCAGTGAAGGGAATGGAGGGAACATTCAGTACTTC. This chain connects TRBV24-1 to TRBJ2-4; the D gene is possibly TRBD2 (6 bases). The CDR3 length is 14 residues. Germline assignment: CDR1 KGHDR and CDR2 SFDVKD. V was shortened by 4 bases and J by 7 bases, with 13 bases between the two germline ends.

The chain employs TRBV18 and TRBJ2-5; 11 nucleotides match TRBD2. With V trimmed by 3 bases and J by 2 bases, 8 bases remained unmatched. CDR1 KGHSH and CDR2 LQKENI come from the germline V gene. The CDR3 is made up of 17 amino acids. The CDR3, as DNA: TGTGCCAGCTCACCGAGGCTAGCGGGAGGTATTCAAGAGACCCAGTACTTC. Translating it yields CASSPRLAGGIQETQYF.

The chain couples TRBV9 to TRBJ1-1; D call uncertain. Trimming removed 3 bases from V and 5 bases from J, with 11 bases in between. CDR1 is SGDLS, CDR2 YYNGEE, per germline. The CDR3 covers 13 residues. The CDR3 DNA reads as TGTGCCAGCAGCGCCCTGGGCATGACTGAAGCTTTCTTT. It codes for CASSALGMTEAFF.

J is TRBJ2-1 and V is TRBV12-3 or TRBV12-4, with TRBD2 matching over 8 bases. Unmatched junction bases numbered 9, after V lost 5 bases and J lost 12 bases. CDR3 length: 13 residues. The CDR3 loop reads CASSKGLELGQFF. CDR3 DNA sequence: TGTGCCAGCAGTAAGGGACTAGAGTTAGGGCAGTTCTTC.

The chain uses TRBV11-2 and TRBJ1-6, with TRBD1 identical over 10 bases. Trimming removed 2 bases from V and 0 bases from J; junction bases left unmatched: 4. Germline assignment: CDR1 SGHAT and CDR2 FQNNGV. The CDR3 is 18 residues long. CDR3 residues: CASSLSWTGGSYNSPLHF. The CDR3 bases are TGTGCCAGCAGCTTAAGCTGGACAGGGGGCTCCTATAATTCACCCCTCCACTTT.

This clone came up once. V and J are TRBV30 and TRBJ2-1; 10 bases are a match to TRBD2. Germline V gives CDR1 GTSNPN, CDR2 SVGIG (reference sequence). The CDR3 has 14 residues. The J segment lost 0 bases and the V segment lost 8 bases, leaving 4 bases of the junction unmatched. This CDR3 is CAGSSGSSYNEQFF. The DNA of the CDR3 is TGTGCCGGGTCTAGCGGGAGCTCCTACAATGAGCAGTTCTTC. Looking up the rest from reference TRBV30 and TRBJ2-1 gives the full variable domain: SQTIHQWPATLVQPVGSPLSLECTVEGTSNPNLYWYRQAAGRGLQLLFYSVGIGQISSEVPQNLSASRPQDRQFILSSKKLLLSDSGFYLCAGSSGSSYNEQFFGPGTRLTVL.

V usage is TRBV5-1 and J usage is TRBJ2-1, with 8 bases aligning to TRBD2. Germline V gives CDR1 SGHRS, CDR2 YFSETQ. There are 16 residues in the CDR3. Trimming cost V 4 bases and J 6 bases; bases outside gene matches: 12. The CDR3 protein is CASSLRSVAGFNEQFF. The CDR3 DNA reads TGCGCCAGCAGCCTTAGGTCGGTAGCGGGGTTCAATGAGCAGTTCTTC.

The chain uses TRBV11-2 and TRBJ1-5; a weak D match, TRBD1 (5 bases). The CDR3 is made up of 13 amino acids. The germline V gene encodes CDR1 SGHAT and CDR2 FQNNGV. The germline V and J ends were trimmed by 3 bases and 7 bases, with 10 bases remaining between them. Here the CDR3 DNA reads TGTGCCAGCAGCTTGGGGGGTAAGCAGCCCCAGCATTTT. Amino acids: CASSLGGKQPQHF.

The chain employs TRBV7-9 and TRBJ2-3; TRBD2 is a possible D gene (6 bases). Trimming cost V 4 bases and J 4 bases, with 9 bases left between them. The CDR3 is 13 residues long. Germline V gene sequence: CDR1 SEHNR, CDR2 FQNEAQ (reference sequence). The CDR3 region has the DNA TGTGCCAGCAGCTGGCGGGACGCAGATACGCAGTATTTT. Amino acid sequence: CASSWRDADTQYF.

This chain uses TRBV6-2 or TRBV6-3 with TRBJ2-7; TRBD1 is a possible D gene (6 bases). CDR3 size: 13 residues. V was trimmed by 6 bases and J by 1 base, leaving 10 bases between them. Germline V gives CDR1 MNHEY, CDR2 SVGEGT. Written as DNA, the CDR3 is TGTGCCAGCAGCCGGGACACTTCCTACGAGCAGTACTTC. This translates into CASSRDTSYEQYF.

The chain employs TRBV9 and TRBJ1-1; D ambiguous. Trimming pared 0 bases from V and 5 bases from J, leaving 8 bases between. The length of the CDR3 is 13 residues. CDR1 and CDR2 (germline): SGDLS, YYNGEE. CDR3 in amino acids: CASSVDRFTEAFF. CDR3 bases: TGTGCCAGCAGCGTAGACCGGTTTACTGAAGCTTTCTTT.

The rearrangement joins TRBV19 to TRBJ2-1; 8 bases are shared with TRBD2. Trimming at V came to 7 bases and at J to 8 bases, leaving 10 bases not matched to a gene. Germline V lookup: CDR1 LNHDA, CDR2 SQIVND (reference sequence). The CDR3 loop spans 14 amino acids. This CDR3 is CASTRGLAWYEQFF. The CDR3 nucleotides read TGTGCCAGTACCCGCGGACTAGCCTGGTATGAGCAGTTCTTC. The variable domain in full, completed from reference TRBV19 and TRBJ2-1, reads DGGITQSPKYLFRKEGQNVTLSCEQNLNHDAMYWYRQDPGQGLRLIYYSQIVNDFQKGDIAEGYSVSREKKESFPLTVTSAQKNPTAFYLCASTRGLAWYEQFFGPGTRLTVL.

The chain carries TRBV7-2 and TRBJ2-3; 10 bases are a match to TRBD2. Trimming took 1 base from V and 4 from J; bases not matched to a gene: 5. The CDR3 totals 16 residues. Germline V CDR1 and CDR2: SGHTA, FQGNSA. The CDR3 bases are TGTGCCAGCAGCTTAGTGGCTAGCGGGGGTTCAGATACGCAGTATTTT. Amino acid sequence: CASSLVASGGSDTQYF. Drawing the rest from reference TRBV7-2 and TRBJ2-3, the complete variable domain is GAGVSQSPSNKVTEKGKDVELRCDPISGHTALYWYRQSLGQGLEFLIYFQGNSAPDKSGLPSDRFSAERTGGSVSTLTIQRTQQEDSAVYLCASSLVASGGSDTQYFGPGTRLTVL.

V is TRBV7-9 and J is TRBJ1-1, with 7 bases identical to TRBD1. Germline V lookup: CDR1 SEHNR, CDR2 FQNEAQ (reference sequence). The length of the CDR3 is 14 residues. The V gene end was trimmed by 4 bases and the J gene end by 1 base; junction bases not matched to a gene: 3. CDR3 amino acids: CASSSTGWNTEAFF. CDR3 bases: TGTGCCAGCAGCTCGACAGGGTGGAACACTGAAGCTTTCTTT.

The CDR3, as DNA: TGTGCCAGCAGCTTAGAGCCAGGGGGCGCGTCGAACTATGGCTACACCTTC. Translation gives CASSLEPGGASNYGYTF. This sequence joins TRBV7-2 and TRBJ1-2; 8 bases line up with TRBD1. After removal of 1 base from V and 2 bases from J, the junction contained 9 bases not matched to a gene. The CDR3 has 17 residues. CDR1 SGHTA and CDR2 FQGNSA come from the germline V gene.

The rearrangement links TRBV19 to TRBJ2-7; 7 bases are shared with TRBD1. The CDR3 spans 12 residues. From germline, CDR1 is LNHDA and CDR2 SQIVND (reference sequence). Trimming cost V 6 bases and J 6 bases; bases outside gene matches: 5. The CDR3 sequence: CASRFPGGEQYF. CDR3 coding DNA: TGTGCCAGTAGATTTCCAGGGGGCGAGCAGTACTTC.

This sequence joins TRBV7-6 and TRBJ2-2, with 8 bases lining up with TRBD1. Germline V CDR1 and CDR2: SGHVS, FNYEAQ. The CDR3 has 16 residues. The trim removed 6 bases at V and 7 bases at J, leaving 13 bases unmatched. The CDR3 here is CASSEGSGGRSGELFF. The CDR3 DNA sequence: TGTGCCAGCAGTGAAGGCTCAGGGGGCAGGAGCGGGGAGCTGTTTTTT.

This chain uses TRBV2 with TRBJ2-5; D may be TRBD1 (6 bases). Germline V gives CDR1 SNHLY, CDR2 FYNNEI. The CDR3 length is 17 residues. Trimming stripped 6 bases from V and 3 bases from J, with 23 bases between. In nucleotides, the CDR3 is TGTGCCAGCAGCCTTCCCGTCGACAGGACGGTTAAAGAGACCCAGTACTTC. It encodes CASSLPVDRTVKETQYF.